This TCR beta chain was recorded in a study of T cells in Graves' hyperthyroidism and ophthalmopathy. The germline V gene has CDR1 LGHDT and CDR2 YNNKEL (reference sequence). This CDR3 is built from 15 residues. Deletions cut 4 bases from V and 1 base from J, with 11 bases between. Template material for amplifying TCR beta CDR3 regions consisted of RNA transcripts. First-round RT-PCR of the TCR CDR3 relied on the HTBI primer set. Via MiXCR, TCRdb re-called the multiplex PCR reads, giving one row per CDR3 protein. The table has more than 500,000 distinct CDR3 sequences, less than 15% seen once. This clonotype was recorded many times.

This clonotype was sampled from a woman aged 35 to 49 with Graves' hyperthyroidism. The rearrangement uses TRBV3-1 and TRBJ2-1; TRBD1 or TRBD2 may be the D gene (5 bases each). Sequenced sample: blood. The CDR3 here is CASSPTRGSYNEQFF. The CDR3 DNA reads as TGTGCCAGCAGCCCAACTAGGGGTTCCTACAATGAGCAGTTCTTC.